A selection of T cell receptor beta chains follows, all from one sample in a study of blood T cell repertoires in COVID-19. The assay was immunoSEQ multiplex PCR, and TCRdb's table has in-frame clones only and misses some. The profile shows about 270,000 clones, roughly 90% of them singletons. Sequencing input: PBMCs or T cells enriched from blood (not recorded which). The receptors stem from a woman in her 50s who had recovered from COVID-19. The CDR3 runs from the conserved cysteine through the conserved F or W. Fields, in order: J gene, D gene, V gene, clone size, CDR3 DNA, CDR3 protein. The D gene is left open where the match is weak. Clone size is not always given. Where it is, it says once, few, many or a class for expanded clones.

TRBJ1-1,TRBD1,TRBV6-5,.,TGTGCCAGCAGTCCCCAGGGACAGTTGAACACTGAAGCTTTCTTT,CASSPQGQLNTEAFF
TRBJ2-1,TRBD2,TRBV11-2,.,TGTGCCAGCAGCTCACTAGCGTGGCGGACCTACAATGAGCAGTTCTTC,CASSSLAWRTYNEQFF
TRBJ1-5,TRBD1,TRBV4-1,.,TGCGCCAGCAGCCAGGACAGGGGGCAGGATCAGCCCCAGCATTTT,CASSQDRGQDQPQHF
TRBJ1-3,TRBD1,TRBV28,few,TGTGCCAGCAGTCCCCAGGACAGGAGCTCTGGAAACACCATATATTTT,CASSPQDRSSGNTIYF
TRBJ1-2,.,TRBV6-6,.,TGTGCCAGCAGATCAAGTTACGCGGGGTCGGGCTACACCTTC,CASRSSYAGSGYTF
TRBJ1-6,.,TRBV28,.,TGTGCCAGCAGGGGCCAGGGGACCTATAATTCACCCCTCCACTTT,CASRGQGTYNSPLHF
TRBJ2-7,TRBD2,TRBV27,.,TGTGCCAGCAGTACTAGGACTAGCGGGAGGGCAGGGAACGAGCAGTACTTC,CASSTRTSGRAGNEQYF
TRBJ1-1,.,TRBV4-3,.,TGCGCCAGCAGCCAAGGGGCGGGACGGGAAGCTTTCTTT,CASSQGAGREAFF
TRBJ1-2,TRBD1,TRBV6-5,.,TGTGCCAGCAGACCCGGACAGGGTTCCTATGGCTACACCTTC,CASRPGQGSYGYTF
TRBJ1-1,TRBD1,TRBV6-5,.,TGTGCCAGCAGTACTACGACAGGGGTAACTTTCTTT,CASSTTTGVTFF
TRBJ1-6,.,TRBV28,.,TGTGCCAGCAGTCCATGGGGGGTGTCCTATAATTCACCCCTCCACTTT,CASSPWGVSYNSPLHF
TRBJ1-3,TRBD1,TRBV25-1,.,TGTGCCAGCAGTAAGCGACAGGGAGGAAACACCATATATTTT,CASSKRQGGNTIYF
TRBJ2-7,.,TRBV30,.,TGTGCCTGGAGTTTTGCGGAACCCTTCGAGCAGTACTTC,CAWSFAEPFEQYF
TRBJ1-3,.,TRBV27,once,TGTGCCAGCAGTCCGACGGGGGGGTTCTCTGGAAACACCATATATTTT,CASSPTGGFSGNTIYF
TRBJ1-1,.,TRBV21-1,.,TGTGCCAGCAGCCCTCGACAGGGTTACATGAACACTGAAGCTTTCTTT,CASSPRQGYMNTEAFF
TRBJ2-3,.,TRBV7-8,.,TGTGCCAGCAGCTTAGGGGGGCTCACCACAGATACGCAGTATTTT,CASSLGGLTTDTQYF
TRBJ1-5,TRBD1,TRBV19,.,TGTGCCAGTAGTATAGGGGGACAGTGGAGCAATCAGCCCCAGCATTTT,CASSIGGQWSNQPQHF
TRBJ2-1,TRBD2,TRBV9,.,TGTGCCAGCAGCGTAGCTCTTAGCGGGAGCAATGAGCAGTTCTTC,CASSVALSGSNEQFF
TRBJ1-6,TRBD1,TRBV6-2/TRBV6-3,.,TGTGCCAGCAGTTACTCGAGGACAGGGGATCCTTCACCCCTCCACTTT,CASSYSRTGDPSPLHF
TRBJ2-1,TRBD2,TRBV5-1,.,TGCGCCAGCAGTCCTAGCGGGAGGGCCAATTTATCCTACAATGAGCAGTTCTTC,CASSPSGRANLSYNEQFF
TRBJ1-6,TRBD1,TRBV30,.,TGTGCCGGAAGGACAGGGGTTAACTCACCCCTCCACTTT,CAGRTGVNSPLHF
TRBJ1-5,.,TRBV12-3/TRBV12-4,.,TGTGCCAGCAGCGGGGGGGGAAACCAGCCCCAGCATTTT,CASSGGGNQPQHF
TRBJ1-1,.,TRBV5-1,few,TGCGCCAGCAGCGTCGGAGGGAAGAACACTGAAGCTTTCTTT,CASSVGGKNTEAFF
TRBJ1-4,.,TRBV30,few,TGTGCCTGGAGTAGGGGACACGGGGAAAAACTGTTTTTT,CAWSRGHGEKLFF
TRBJ1-1,.,TRBV7-8,.,TGTGCCAGCAGCTTAGCGTTAGGGCAGGGCACTGAAGCTTTCTTT,CASSLALGQGTEAFF
TRBJ2-7,TRBD2,TRBV6-5,once,TGTGCCAGCAGTTACGCACTAGCGGGAGTGGGCGAGCAGTACTTC,CASSYALAGVGEQYF
TRBJ2-1,.,TRBV21-1,.,TGTGCCAGCAGCAAAAGTCAATGGGGTCTAGCGGGAGGAGGCAATGAGCAGTTCTTC,CASSKSQWGLAGGGNEQFF
TRBJ1-2,.,TRBV4-1,.,TGCGCCAGCAGCCCCGACTTAGGCGCTAACTATGGCTACACCTTC,CASSPDLGANYGYTF
TRBJ1-2,.,TRBV10-3,.,TGTGCCATCAGTGGACAGAGATATGGCTACACCTTC,CAISGQRYGYTF
TRBJ1-1,.,TRBV6-5,.,TGTGCCAGCAGTTACGCGGCAGGGTGGACTGAAGCTTTCTTT,CASSYAAGWTEAFF
TRBJ2-3,.,TRBV7-2,.,TGTGCCAGCAGCTTTGGACTACTCACAGATACGCAGTATTTT,CASSFGLLTDTQYF
TRBJ2-5,.,TRBV5-1,.,TGCGCCAGCCGAAAATTACAGGGACAAGAGACCCAGTACTTC,CASRKLQGQETQYF
TRBJ2-7,TRBD1,TRBV28,.,TGTGCCAGCAAATCCTGGACAGGGTCCTACGAGCAGTACTTC,CASKSWTGSYEQYF
TRBJ2-7,TRBD1,TRBV3-1/TRBV3-2,.,TGTGCCAGCAGCCAGGCGACAGGGGCCCTCTACGAGCAGTACTTC,CASSQATGALYEQYF
TRBJ1-1,.,TRBV7-6,.,TGTGCCAGCAGCTTGGCGACAGCGAACACTGAAGCTTTCTTT,CASSLATANTEAFF
TRBJ1-2,TRBD1,TRBV5-6,many,TGTGCCAGCAGCTTGGACAGGGGACCCAGCAACTATGGCTACACCTTC,CASSLDRGPSNYGYTF
TRBJ1-1,.,TRBV28,.,TGTGCCAGCAGTTTATGGCTATCCCATGAAGCTTTCTTT,CASSLWLSHEAFF
TRBJ1-5,.,TRBV10-3,.,TGTGCCATCAGTGATCGGGGTGACAATCAGCCCCAGCATTTT,CAISDRGDNQPQHF
TRBJ1-4,.,TRBV20-1,.,TGCAGTGCAGAGCTAGATGAAAAACTGTTTTTT,CSAELDEKLFF
TRBJ2-2,TRBD1,TRBV6-2/TRBV6-3,.,TGTGCCAGCAGTAAGACAGGGATCACCGGGGAGCTGTTTTTT,CASSKTGITGELFF
TRBJ2-3,.,TRBV7-6,.,TGTGCCAGCAGCCGAGGTCTTGTGCAGATCCTCACAGATACGCAGTATTTT,CASSRGLVQILTDTQYF
TRBJ1-6,.,TRBV11-2,.,TGTGCCAGCAGCTTAGACCCTTCAAAGGGGCACCTCCACTTT,CASSLDPSKGHLHF
TRBJ2-7,TRBD1,TRBV30,few,TGTGCCTGGAGTACCGGGACAGGGTCCTACGAGCAGTACTTC,CAWSTGTGSYEQYF
TRBJ2-1,TRBD2,TRBV7-6,.,TGTGCCAGCAGCTTAGCGTTACTAGCGGGAGTAGATAATGAGCAGTTCTTC,CASSLALLAGVDNEQFF
TRBJ1-6,.,TRBV14,.,TGTGCCAGCAGGAGCGGGGTCAGCTCACCCCTCCACTTT,CASRSGVSSPLHF
TRBJ1-2,.,TRBV13,few,TGTGCCAGCAGCCGGGGGAACTATGGCTACACCTTC,CASSRGNYGYTF
TRBJ1-1,.,TRBV28,.,TGTGCCAGCAGATCACCGACAGGCCTGAACACTGAAGCTTTCTTT,CASRSPTGLNTEAFF
TRBJ2-7,.,TRBV6-5,.,TGTGCCAGCAGCTACCGGGACATATCCTACGAGCAGTACTTC,CASSYRDISYEQYF
TRBJ2-7,TRBD2,TRBV15,.,TGTGCCACCAGCAGCTCCCTCGGACTAGCGACTATCTACGAGCAGTACTTC,CATSSSLGLATIYEQYF
TRBJ2-1,TRBD2,TRBV4-1,.,TGCGCCAGCAGCCAAGTTGGTTCAACTAGCGGCGGTGAGCAGTTCTTC,CASSQVGSTSGGEQFF
TRBJ1-3,.,TRBV19,.,TGTGCCAGTAGTACAACAGCGGGGTTGACTGGAAACACCATATATTTT,CASSTTAGLTGNTIYF
TRBJ2-1,TRBD1,TRBV24-1,.,TGTGCCACCAGTGACCCCGGACAGGGGGCGAATGAGCAGTTCTTC,CATSDPGQGANEQFF
TRBJ2-3,TRBD2,TRBV29-1,once,TGCAGCGTTGTGCCTAGCGGAAAAGGAGATACGCAGTATTTT,CSVVPSGKGDTQYF
TRBJ1-2,.,TRBV25-1,few,TGTGCCAGCAGTGAATCGAGGGGGGGAGGCTACACCTTC,CASSESRGGGYTF